This entry features one T cell receptor beta chain sequence. The antigen is unknown. Libraries were prepared by immunoSEQ multiplex PCR; TCRdb keeps only in-frame clonotypes and omits some of them. In the table there are roughly 150,000 clones, approximately 91% of which are singletons. The data belong to a study of lymphopenia after photon versus proton radiotherapy. Study-level points and caveats: Relative stability marked proton patients; photon patients lost diversity and naive cells.

The CDR3 sequence is 13 residues long. Per the germline V gene, CDR1 is SQVTM and CDR2 is ANQGSEA. Deletions cut 2 bases from V and 10 bases from J, with 15 bases between. J is TRBJ2-1 and V is TRBV29-1; tentatively, D is TRBD1 (6 bases). This clonotype originated in a man aged 45-60 years with gastric cancer. The material sequenced was peripheral blood, taken from a patient treated with photon-based radiotherapy. CDR3 coding DNA: TGCAGCGTTGAACAGGACAGCGGAGGCGAGCAGTTCTTC. This translates into CSVEQDSGGEQFF.